The sequence of this T cell receptor (beta chain) was determined in a study of blood T cell repertoires in COVID-19. Study-wide background: Spain, Italy and the United States supplied samples that represented acute and convalescent COVID-19. From T cells, B-cell-depleted T cells, or PBMCs came the material, which was cDNA or gDNA.

Original data processing: Reference gene primer amplification gave estimated nucleated cell counts. Sequenced by immunoSEQ multiplex PCR; TCRdb stores in-frame clones only, minus some. V and J calls and clone size come straight from that table; D and trimming were deduced from the DNA. The table includes 150,000 to 200,000 clones, more than 75% detected once. The sequence came from a woman between 65 and 79 years old with acute or convalescent COVID-19. The sample taken for sequencing was peripheral blood.

CDR3 in amino acids: CASIELGLAGDEQYF. The CDR3 DNA sequence: TGTGCCAGCATCGAGCTTGGGCTAGCGGGGGACGAGCAGTACTTC. The chain joins TRBV2 to TRBJ2-7; 10 nucleotides align to TRBD2. This CDR3 has 15 amino acids. Germline V gene sequence: CDR1 SNHLY, CDR2 FYNNEI. J gave up 5 bases and V 7 bases, and 11 bases lay outside the gene matches.